The entry below gives a single T cell receptor (beta chain) sequence along with its context. This receptor's antigen is unknown. Base qualities are not recorded, but no much larger clone differs from it by a single base. The sample comes from a study of lymphopenia after photon versus proton radiotherapy (dated by TCRdb to the late 2010s). Looking at the study overall: In patients with gastrointestinal tumors who developed high-grade lymphopenia, the study compared the immunological effects of photon radiation therapy with those of proton radiation therapy. The goal of the study was to characterize the differences between the two radiation modalities in how they affect the immune system. The roughly 20 patients in the cohort had gastrointestinal tumors, were treated with either photon or proton therapy, and subsequently developed lymphopenia. Results the study describes overall, beyond this receptor: Across the cohort, among patients who died, a greater drop in TCR diversity after the nadir was inversely correlated with overall survival time. Once the lymphocyte count had reached its nadir, the repertoires of photon-treated patients showed oligoclonal expansion, particularly of CD8+ Temra cells, and this expansion drove the decline in diversity. The survival association was examined only in patients who died, and the authors described better survival with proton therapy as a possibility, not as a demonstrated result. During treatment, patients who received proton therapy stayed relatively stable, whereas patients who received photon therapy lost naive T cells and TCR diversity and gained effector/memory populations.

Sequences LNHDA (CDR1) and SQIVND (CDR2) are obtained from the germline V gene (reference sequence). The CDR3 runs 14 residues from the cysteine to the phenylalanine. Of the read, only the CDR3 DNA is kept; its 42 bases are in frame from base 1. Trimming removed 5 bases from V and 7 bases from J, leaving 15 bases between the germline ends. Library generation was performed with the immunoSEQ multiplex PCR assay. T cell repertoires were profiled with deep sequencing of rearranged TCR beta loci together with multiparametric flow cytometry. TCRdb holds this immuneACCESS table with in-frame rearrangements only. Some clones are missing; in checked studies, unresolved V genes explain under half, and the rest has no known cause. The sample contains about 55,000 clones, about 81% of them found a single time. 2.1% of the sample is in the top ten clones.

The chain is assembled from TRBV19 and TRBJ1-5; TRBD1 is a possible D gene, resting on 5 matching bases. The sample here was peripheral blood, taken from a patient treated with proton-based radiotherapy. The clonotype was recovered from a man aged 60 to 69 with pancreatic cancer. The bases are TGTGCCAGTAGTCACGCAGGGTTGGGACAGCCCCAGCATTTT. Its protein reads: CASSHAGLGQPQHF.